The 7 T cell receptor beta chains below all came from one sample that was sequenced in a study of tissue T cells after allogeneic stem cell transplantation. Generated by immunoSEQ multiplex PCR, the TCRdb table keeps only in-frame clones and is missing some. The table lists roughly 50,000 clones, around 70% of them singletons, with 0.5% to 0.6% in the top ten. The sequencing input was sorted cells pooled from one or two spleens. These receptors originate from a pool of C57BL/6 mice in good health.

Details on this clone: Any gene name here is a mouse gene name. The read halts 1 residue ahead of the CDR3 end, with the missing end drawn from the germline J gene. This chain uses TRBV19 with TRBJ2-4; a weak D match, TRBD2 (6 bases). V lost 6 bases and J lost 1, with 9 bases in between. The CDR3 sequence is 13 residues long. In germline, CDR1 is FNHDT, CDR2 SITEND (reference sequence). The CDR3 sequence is CASTPGGQNTLYF. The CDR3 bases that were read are TGTGCCAGCACCCCTGGGGGTCAAAACACCTTGTAC. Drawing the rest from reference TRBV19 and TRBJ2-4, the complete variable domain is GGIITQTPKFLIGQEGQKLTLKCQQNFNHDTMYWYRQDSGKGLRLIYYSITENDLQKGDLSEGYDASREKKSSFSLTVTSAQKNEMAVFLCASTPGGQNTLYFGAGTRLSVL.

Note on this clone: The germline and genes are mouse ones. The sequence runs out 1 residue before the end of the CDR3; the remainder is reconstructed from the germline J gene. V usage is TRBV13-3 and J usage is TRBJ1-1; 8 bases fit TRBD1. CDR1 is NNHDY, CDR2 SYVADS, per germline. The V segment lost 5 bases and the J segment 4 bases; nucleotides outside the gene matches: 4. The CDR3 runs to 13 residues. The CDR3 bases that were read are TGTGCCAGCAGGCAGGGGGCCGGCACAGAAGTCTTC. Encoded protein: CASRQGAGTEVF. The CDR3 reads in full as CASRQGAGTEVFF.

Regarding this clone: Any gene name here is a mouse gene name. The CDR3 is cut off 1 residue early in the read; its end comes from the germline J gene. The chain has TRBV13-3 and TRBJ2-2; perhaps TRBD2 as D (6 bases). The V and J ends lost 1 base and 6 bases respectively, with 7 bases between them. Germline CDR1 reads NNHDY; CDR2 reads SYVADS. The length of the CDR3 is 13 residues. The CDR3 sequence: CASSDRGAGQLYF. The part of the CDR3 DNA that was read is TGTGCCAGCAGTGATCGGGGGGCCGGGCAGCTCTAC.

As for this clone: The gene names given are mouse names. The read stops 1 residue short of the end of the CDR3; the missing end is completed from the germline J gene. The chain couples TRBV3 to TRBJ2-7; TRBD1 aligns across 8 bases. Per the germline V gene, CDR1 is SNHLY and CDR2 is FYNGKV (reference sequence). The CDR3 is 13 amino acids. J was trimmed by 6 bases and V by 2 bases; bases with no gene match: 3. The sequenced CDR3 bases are TGTGCCAGCAGCTTACAGGGGGCGCTTGAACAGTAC. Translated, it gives CASSLQGALEQY. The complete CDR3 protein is CASSLQGALEQYF. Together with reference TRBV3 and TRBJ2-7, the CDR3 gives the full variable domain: GPKVLQIPSHQIIDMGQMVTLNCDPVSNHLYFYWYKQILGQQMEFLVNFYNGKVMEKSKLFKDQFSVERPDGSYFTLKIQPTALEDSAVYFCASSLQGALEQYFGPGTRLTVL.

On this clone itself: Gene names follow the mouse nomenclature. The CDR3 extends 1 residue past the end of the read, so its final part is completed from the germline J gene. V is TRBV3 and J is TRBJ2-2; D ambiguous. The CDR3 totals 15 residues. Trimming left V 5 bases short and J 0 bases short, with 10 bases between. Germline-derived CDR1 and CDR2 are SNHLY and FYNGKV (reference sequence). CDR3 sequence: CASSARASNTGQLYF. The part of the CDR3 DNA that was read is TGTGCCAGCAGCGCCCGGGCCTCAAACACCGGGCAGCTCTAC.

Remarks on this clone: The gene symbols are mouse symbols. The CDR3 region is CASRSAETLYF. The CDR3 DNA, read in part, is TGTGCCAGCCGTAGTGCAGAAACGCTGTAT. The V call is TRBV13-2, the J call TRBJ2-3; D unresolved. The read gets to within 1 residue of the CDR3 end, and the germline J gene fills in the rest. This CDR3 has 11 residues. The germline gives CDR1 NNHNN, CDR2 SYGAGS (reference sequence). Trimming left V 7 bases short and J 0 bases short, with 3 bases between.

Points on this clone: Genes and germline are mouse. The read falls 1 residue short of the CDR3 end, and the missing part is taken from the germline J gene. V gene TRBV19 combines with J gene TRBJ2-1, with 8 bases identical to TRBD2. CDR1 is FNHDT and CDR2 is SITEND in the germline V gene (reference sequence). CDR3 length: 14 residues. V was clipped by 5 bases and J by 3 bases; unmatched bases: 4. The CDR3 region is CASSSGTGYAEQFF. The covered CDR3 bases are TGTGCCAGCAGCTCCGGGACTGGCTATGCTGAGCAGTTC.